A single sample is the source of the 9 T cell receptor beta chains below, sequenced in a study of CD8 T cells in ankylosing spondylitis. Study outcomes and limitations: What seemed typical of ankylosing spondylitis blood was a TCR beta motif built from several highly homologous variants.

Their antigens are not known. TCRdb reprocessed the 5' RACE reads with MiXCR, giving one entry per CDR3 protein. The sample contains 700,000 to 850,000 distinct CDR3 sequences, around 11% of which appear only once. The specimen was blood, either unsorted or a sorted T cell fraction (not recorded which). The source is a male donor with ankylosing spondylitis.

CDR3 amino acids: CAISDPGSGQRADTQYF. CDR3 in DNA: TGTGCCATCAGTGACCCAGGGAGCGGCCAAAGGGCAGATACGCAGTATTTT. The rearrangement links TRBV10-3 to TRBJ2-3; the D call may be TRBD1 or TRBD2 (5 bases each). V was pared by 3 bases and J by 4 bases, with 20 bases between. CDR1 and CDR2 (germline): ENHRY, SYGVKD. CDR3 size: 17 residues.

This chain joins TRBV9 and TRBJ2-7; 9 nucleotides agree with TRBD2. Germline V gene lookup returns CDR1 SGDLS and CDR2 YYNGEE. The CDR3 extends over 15 amino acids. V dropped 1 base and J dropped 6; count of bases not matched to a gene: 8. In nucleotides, the CDR3 is TGTGCCAGCAGCGTATCCATGGGACTAGCTGGCGAGCAGTACTTC. Encoded protein: CASSVSMGLAGEQYF.

Many counts were recorded for this clonotype. The chain employs TRBV20-1 and TRBJ1-4; a weak D match, TRBD1 (6 bases). V dropped 6 bases and J dropped 4 bases, with 15 bases sitting between them. There are 14 residues in the CDR3. CDR1 is DFQATT, CDR2 SNEGSKA, per germline (reference sequence). The CDR3, as DNA: TGCAGTGCGCGGCGACAGGTTGATAATGAAAAACTGTTTTTT. Protein sequence: CSARRQVDNEKLFF.

Many counts were recorded for this clonotype. The chain has TRBV29-1 and TRBJ1-2, with a possible D match to TRBD1 (5 bases). V lost 6 bases to trimming and J lost 0 bases, with 17 bases between them. This CDR3 contains 15 residues. Germline CDR1 and CDR2: SQVTM and ANQGSEA. The CDR3 DNA is TGCAGCGTCGGGGCTTCCAAGTACTCTAACTATGGCTACACCTTC. Amino acids: CSVGASKYSNYGYTF. Full variable domain (remainder filled in from reference TRBV29-1 and TRBJ1-2): SAVISQKPSRDICQRGTSLTIQCQVDSQVTMMFWYRQQPGQSLTLIATANQGSEATYESGFVIDKFPISRPNLTFSTLTVSNMSPEDSSIYLCSVGASKYSNYGYTFGSGTRLTVV.

In this sample, this clonotype turned up a few times. The CDR3 protein is CASSLTGAGETQYF. In DNA, the CDR3 is TGTGCCAGCAGCTTAACGGGGGCAGGGGAGACCCAGTACTTC. This chain uses TRBV7-9 with TRBJ2-5; D is possibly TRBD1 or TRBD2 (6 bases each). Germline V gives CDR1 SEHNR, CDR2 FQNEAQ (reference sequence). This CDR3 comprises 14 residues. The germline V and J ends were trimmed by 2 bases and 5 bases, with 12 bases remaining between them.

The chain joins TRBV20-1 to TRBJ2-1; 7 nucleotides agree with TRBD2. V was pared by 6 bases and J by 2 bases, with 10 bases of the junction left unmatched. This CDR3 comprises 15 residues. CDR1 is DFQATT and CDR2 is SNEGSKA in the germline V gene (reference sequence). CDR3 region: CSASKNGRAYNEQFF. The CDR3 coding sequence is TGCAGTGCCTCCAAGAATGGGAGGGCCTACAATGAGCAGTTCTTC.

The chain couples TRBV7-2 to TRBJ2-2; D is perhaps TRBD2 (6 bases). This CDR3 is 15 amino acids long. CDR1 SGHTA and CDR2 FQGNSA come from the germline V gene. The ends were cut back, 2 bases at V and 6 bases at J, with 13 bases in the middle. The CDR3 bases are TGTGCCAGCAGCTTACAACTAGCCCCGGCCGGGGAGCTGTTTTTT. It encodes CASSLQLAPAGELFF.

This rearrangement joins TRBV18 to TRBJ2-3; D gene unclear. The length of the CDR3 is 13 residues. Per the germline V gene, CDR1 is KGHSH and CDR2 is LQKENI. Trimming took 2 bases from V and 9 from J, leaving 12 bases between them. The CDR3 region is CASSPRVLETQYF. The CDR3, as DNA: TGTGCCAGCTCACCAAGGGTCCTGGAAACGCAGTATTTT.

This sequence joins TRBV19 and TRBJ2-7; D is uncertain. V was clipped by 7 bases and J by 5 bases, with 15 bases between them. Germline values: CDR1 LNHDA, CDR2 SQIVND (reference sequence). The CDR3 spans 13 residues. The CDR3 bases are TGTGCCAGTAAGGCGACAATGACTCACGAGCAGTACTTC. Translation gives CASKATMTHEQYF.